This TCR beta chain derives from a study of shared T cell receptors in the human thymus. Sequencing used immunoSEQ multiplex PCR; TCRdb keeps in-frame clones, though not all of them. The repertoire includes approximately 760,000 clones, approximately 85% of them detected once, and around 0.0099% sits in the top ten. V dropped 5 bases and J dropped 7; count of bases not matched to a gene: 5. This CDR3 spans 13 amino acids. Germline CDR1 is LNHDA and CDR2 is SQIVND (reference sequence). The sample was also linked to a second study, of human thymus T cells. This second study says: Serving as donors were healthy Finnish infants, each of whom was having open corrective surgery for congenital heart defects. It was from resections taken during corrective heart surgery that the thymus tissue came. Gene usage (both V and J) appeared biased in thymic and blood repertoires. Related work found strong thymic repertoire overlap between unrelated individuals.

The sequence was obtained from a girl under three years old with a congenital heart defect. Sequencing input: thymocytes. The rearrangement links TRBV19 to TRBJ1-5; 7 bases line up with TRBD1. The CDR3 coding sequence is TGTGCCAGTAGTGTAAGGGGGCCCCAGCCCCAGCATTTT. Translating it yields CASSVRGPQPQHF.